These 25 T cell receptor beta chains share one sample of origin, sequenced in a study of post-analysis software for immune sequencing data. Points from the study as a whole: Higher frequency in patients than in controls was seen for about 5 TRBV segments, with TRBV5-6, TRBV5-1 and TRBV20-1 among them.

Tagging with unique molecular identifiers was a feature of the TCR beta cDNA libraries. Each CDR3 protein gets one entry after TCRdb re-called the PCR reads with MiXCR. This table has about 820,000 distinct CDR3 sequences, approximately 57% appearing once. For these TCRs, the target antigens are not known. Sequencing was done on a sample of blood. These receptors originate from a girl aged 10-17 years with multiple sclerosis.

Only a few counts were recorded for this clonotype. This sequence joins TRBV6-6 and TRBJ2-4, with D perhaps TRBD2 (6 bases). Near its end, the DNA agrees better with TRBJ2-7, so the J call may be wrong. The CDR3 spans 16 residues. Germline loops: CDR1 MNHNY, CDR2 SVGAGI (reference sequence). The CDR3 coding sequence is TGTGCCAGCAGTTACTCGGGACCCCGGAGGGCCTACGAGCAGTACTTC. Amino acid sequence: CASSYSGPRRAYEQYF.

This clonotype was picked up a small number of times. V usage is TRBV6-5 and J usage is TRBJ2-6; TRBD1 aligns across 10 bases. Germline CDR1 reads MNHEY; CDR2 reads SVGAGI. The junction had 8 bases not matched to a gene; V was cut back by 1 base and J by 2 bases. CDR3 length: 19 residues. CDR3 DNA: TGTGCCAGCAGTTACTTGCTCGGGACAGGGGCCCCTGGGGCCAACGTCCTGACTTTC. As protein: CASSYLLGTGAPGANVLTF.

This chain joins TRBV6-2 or TRBV6-3 and TRBJ1-2; D is unclear. V lost 4 bases and J 8 bases, leaving 14 bases between the germline ends. CDR3 length: 13 residues. In germline, CDR1 is MNHEY, CDR2 SVGEGT. CDR3 sequence reads: CASSLNSGNGYTF. DNA for the CDR3: TGTGCCAGCAGTTTGAACAGCGGGAACGGCTACACCTTC.

This chain uses TRBV27 with TRBJ2-7, with a possible D match to TRBD1 (6 bases). Germline loops: CDR1 MNHEY, CDR2 SMNVEV (reference sequence). V was shortened by 0 bases and J by 0 bases, with 15 bases between the two germline ends. This CDR3 region has 17 residues. Here the CDR3 DNA reads TGTGCCAGCAGTTTATCAGGGACAAGGATTAGCTCCTACGAGCAGTACTTC. This encodes CASSLSGTRISSYEQYF.

V and J are TRBV12-3 or TRBV12-4 and TRBJ2-1; perhaps TRBD2 as D (5 bases). V gave up 5 bases and J gave up 9 bases, with 14 bases separating them. The CDR3 sequence is 13 residues long. In nucleotides, the CDR3 is TGTGCCAGCAGTCCGGATGAGGGCCTTGAGCAGTTCTTC. It translates to CASSPDEGLEQFF.

This clonotype was picked up a small number of times. This rearrangement joins TRBV27 to TRBJ2-7; TRBD2 agrees at 8 bases. Germline V gene data show CDR1 as MNHEY and CDR2 as SMNVEV (reference sequence). V lost 0 bases to trimming and J lost 2 bases; unmatched junction nucleotides: 0. CDR3 length: 14 residues. CDR3 in amino acids: CASSLSGRAYEQYF. In DNA, the CDR3 is TGTGCCAGCAGTTTATCCGGGAGGGCCTACGAGCAGTACTTC.

This clonotype was picked up a small number of times. V gene TRBV6-5 combines with J gene TRBJ2-5; maybe TRBD2 (6 bases). The J call may be incorrect, as the DNA end agrees better with TRBJ2-7. Germline V gives CDR1 MNHEY, CDR2 SVGAGI. This CDR3 is 16 amino acids long. The CDR3 DNA reads as TGTGCCAGCAGCGGGGACTCAATGGGGTTTGGGTACGAGCAGTACTTC. It codes for CASSGDSMGFGYEQYF.

This clonotype was observed a few times. V is TRBV7-2 and J is TRBJ1-4; no reliable D call. Trimming removed 8 bases from V and 0 bases from J, with 4 bases in between. The CDR3 totals 12 residues. The germline V gene encodes CDR1 SGHTA and CDR2 FQGNSA. CDR3 bases: TGTGCCAGCTCCGCAACTAATGAAAAACTGTTTTTT. Residues: CASSATNEKLFF. The full variable domain, its missing parts supplied by reference TRBV7-2 and TRBJ1-4, is GAGVSQSPSNKVTEKGKDVELRCDPISGHTALYWYRQSLGQGLEFLIYFQGNSAPDKSGLPSDRFSAERTGGSVSTLTIQRTQQEDSAVYLCASSATNEKLFFGSGTQLSVL.

This clonotype came up once. The chain has TRBV11-1 and TRBJ2-7; D unclear. V gave up 1 base and J gave up 0 bases, with 13 bases separating them. CDR3 size: 16 residues. Germline V gene sequence: CDR1 SGHAT, CDR2 FQDESV (reference sequence). CDR3 sequence reads: CASSLGGSIISYEQYF. The CDR3 coding sequence is TGTGCCAGCAGCTTAGGTGGGTCCATCATCTCCTACGAGCAGTACTTC.

The chain couples TRBV29-1 to TRBJ2-7; 8 bases are a match to TRBD1. After removal of 7 bases from V and 3 bases from J, the junction contained 5 bases not matched to a gene. The CDR3 is 12 residues long. Germline V gives CDR1 SQVTM, CDR2 ANQGSEA. The CDR3 sequence is CSGLTGVYEQYF. In DNA, the CDR3 is TGCAGCGGGTTGACAGGGGTCTACGAGCAGTACTTC.

The chain is built from TRBV7-9 and TRBJ1-2, with 7 bases matching TRBD1. The CDR3 is 16 residues long. CDR1 SEHNR and CDR2 FQNEAQ come from the germline V gene (reference sequence). J gave up 6 bases and V 3 bases, and 13 bases lay outside the gene matches. The CDR3 here is CASSFARGLRRDGYTF. The CDR3 nucleotides are TGTGCCAGCAGCTTTGCCAGGGGGTTGAGAAGGGATGGCTACACCTTC. The full variable domain, its missing parts supplied by reference TRBV7-9 and TRBJ1-2, is DTGVSQNPRHKITKRGQNVTFRCDPISEHNRLYWYRQTLGQGPEFLTYFQNEAQLEKSRLLSDRFSAERPKGSFSTLEIQRTEQGDSAMYLCASSFARGLRRDGYTFGSGTRLTVV.

The gene calls are TRBV14 and TRBJ2-7; 10 bases fit TRBD2. Looked up from germline, CDR1 is SGHDN and CDR2 is FVKESK. V lost 2 bases and J lost 0; bases outside the gene matches: 4. The CDR3 is made up of 16 amino acids. The CDR3 DNA reads TGTGCCAGCAGCCAATTACTAGCGGGGAGCTCCTACGAGCAGTACTTC. Its translation is CASSQLLAGSSYEQYF.

The V call is TRBV4-1, the J call TRBJ2-1, with 14 bases fitting TRBD2. Germline values: CDR1 MGHRA, CDR2 YSYEKL. The CDR3 consists of 20 residues. The trim removed 0 bases at V and 0 bases at J, leaving 7 bases unmatched. For the CDR3, the DNA is TGCGCCAGCAGCCAAGAACTGTGGACTAGCGGGGGGAGCTCCTACAATGAGCAGTTCTTC. Its protein is CASSQELWTSGGSSYNEQFF.

This clonotype was observed a handful of times. The chain couples TRBV29-1 to TRBJ2-7; 7 bases are shared with TRBD1. CDR1 and CDR2 from the germline V gene are SQVTM and ANQGSEA. V shed 3 bases, J shed 2 bases, and the junction held 7 bases outside the gene matches. The length of the CDR3 is 14 residues. CDR3 in DNA: TGCAGCGTTGAGAGCCGGGACAGACCCTACGAGCAGTACTTC. It specifies CSVESRDRPYEQYF.

This rearrangement joins TRBV11-2 to TRBJ1-5; TRBD1 is a possible D gene (5 bases). The ends were cut back, 1 base at V and 4 bases at J, with 8 bases in the middle. Germline loops: CDR1 SGHAT, CDR2 FQNNGV. This CDR3 spans 14 amino acids. CDR3 region: CASSLVPGNQPQHF. DNA for the CDR3: TGTGCCAGCAGCTTAGTTCCAGGGAATCAGCCCCAGCATTTT.

The chain recombines TRBV10-3 with TRBJ2-5; TRBD2 matches at 11 bases. V trimming: 4 bases; J trimming: 5 bases; junction bases outside the gene matches: 0. CDR1 ENHRY and CDR2 SYGVKD come from the germline V gene. This CDR3 has 13 residues. CDR3 in amino acids: CAISVAGGETQYF. CDR3 in DNA: TGTGCCATCAGTGTAGCGGGAGGGGAGACCCAGTACTTC.

The chain employs TRBV12-3 or TRBV12-4 and TRBJ2-5; perhaps TRBD1 as D (6 bases). The CDR3 is 14 amino acids. The V end lost 6 bases, the J end lost 3 bases, and 14 bases lay between the germline ends. For the CDR3, the DNA is TGTGCCAGCAGCTGGAGACAGGTCGAAGAGACCCAGTACTTC. Translating gives CASSWRQVEETQYF.

A few counts support this clonotype. V usage is TRBV7-2 and J usage is TRBJ1-5, with a possible D match to TRBD1 (5 bases). V lost 1 base to trimming and J lost 2 bases, with 12 bases between them. Germline V gives CDR1 SGHTA, CDR2 FQGNSA. CDR3 size: 16 residues. Here the CDR3 reads CASSLGRGRGNQPQHF. The CDR3 DNA is TGTGCCAGCAGCTTAGGCCGGGGACGAGGCAATCAGCCCCAGCATTTT.

This rearrangement joins TRBV12-3 or TRBV12-4 to TRBJ1-3; D gene uncertain. This CDR3 has 15 amino acids. V shed 5 bases and J shed 0 bases, with 11 bases lying between them. The CDR3 region is CASSQDARSGNTIYF. DNA of the CDR3: TGTGCCAGCAGTCAGGACGCTCGCTCTGGAAACACCATATATTTT.

This chain uses TRBV7-6 with TRBJ1-1, with D tentatively TRBD1 (6 bases). Germline-derived CDR1 and CDR2 are SGHVS and FNYEAQ. V was shortened by 1 base and J by 0 bases, with 21 bases between the two germline ends. CDR3 size: 19 residues. CDR3: CASSLEPRQAANMNTEAFF. The CDR3 DNA sequence: TGTGCCAGCAGCTTAGAACCCCGACAGGCAGCTAACATGAACACTGAAGCTTTCTTT.

The chain uses TRBV5-1 and TRBJ2-2; the D gene is possibly TRBD1 (6 bases). This CDR3 comprises 14 residues. Germline CDR1 and CDR2: SGHRS and YFSETQ. V lost 1 base, J lost 5 bases, and 9 bases lay in between. CDR3 loop: CASSLQGQTGELFF. The DNA of the CDR3 is TGCGCCAGCAGCTTGCAGGGGCAAACCGGGGAGCTGTTTTTT.

The chain recombines TRBV12-3 or TRBV12-4 with TRBJ1-2; D possibly corresponds to TRBD1 (6 bases). Trimming shortened V by 5 bases and J by 8 bases, and 15 bases separated the two germline ends. This CDR3 is built from 13 residues. The CDR3 DNA reads as TGTGCCAGCAGTCCTGGACAGACTCAAGGCTACACCTTC. Its translation: CASSPGQTQGYTF.

This clonotype was counted a single time. The junction does not match germline at one end; this may be a read error. The chain joins TRBV7-2 to TRBJ1-1; possibly TRBD1 for D (5 bases). This CDR3 is 15 amino acids long. Germline CDR1 reads SGHTA; CDR2 reads FQGNSA. DNA for the CDR3: TGTGCCAGCAGTTTAGAAGGGGCCCTGAGCACTGAAGCTTTCTTT. Translating it yields CASSLEGALSTEAFF.

The J gene is TRBJ2-7, the V gene TRBV20-1; 8 bases are shared with TRBD1. The CDR3 extends over 15 amino acids. V lost 1 base to trimming and J lost 3 bases; unmatched junction nucleotides: 8. Germline-derived CDR1 and CDR2 are DFQATT and SNEGSKA (reference sequence). DNA of the CDR3: TGCAGTGCTAGAGTGTTCCGGGACAGGCACTACGAGCAGTACTTC. Protein product: CSARVFRDRHYEQYF.

The chain links TRBV7-2 to TRBJ2-5; TRBD2 matches 10 bases. This CDR3 contains 16 residues. Germline CDR1 is SGHTA and CDR2 is FQGNSA. The trim removed 1 base at V and 4 bases at J, leaving 6 bases unmatched. The CDR3 region is CASSLVSGRERETQYF. CDR3 sequence (DNA): TGTGCCAGCAGCTTAGTAAGCGGGAGGGAGAGAGAGACCCAGTACTTC.